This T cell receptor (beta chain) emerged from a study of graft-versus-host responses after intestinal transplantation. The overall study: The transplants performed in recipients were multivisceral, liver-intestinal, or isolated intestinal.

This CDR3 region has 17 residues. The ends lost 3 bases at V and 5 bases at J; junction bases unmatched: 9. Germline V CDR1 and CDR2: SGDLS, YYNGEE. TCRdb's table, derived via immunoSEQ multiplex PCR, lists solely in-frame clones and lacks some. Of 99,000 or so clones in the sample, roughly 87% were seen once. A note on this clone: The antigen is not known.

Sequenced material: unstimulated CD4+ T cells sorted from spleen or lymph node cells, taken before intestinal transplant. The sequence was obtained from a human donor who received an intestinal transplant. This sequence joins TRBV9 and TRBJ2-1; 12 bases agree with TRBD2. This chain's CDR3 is CASSAVFRTSGNNEQFF. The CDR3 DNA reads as TGTGCCAGCAGCGCAGTCTTCAGGACTAGCGGGAACAATGAGCAGTTCTTC. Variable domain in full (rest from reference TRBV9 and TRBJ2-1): DSGVTQTPKHLITATGQRVTLRCSPRSGDLSVYWYQQSLDQGLQFLIQYYNGEERAKGNILERFSAQQFPDLHSELNLSSLELGDSALYFCASSAVFRTSGNNEQFFGPGTRLTVL.